The rows below give T cell receptor beta chains drawn from one sample of a study of blood T cells in healthy people across ages. In TCRdb, the 5' RACE reads were re-called with MiXCR into one record per CDR3 protein. The repertoire consists of about 780,000 distinct CDR3 sequences, with 25% to 30% occurring once and the leading ten covering about 3%. Separately, the same data were catalogued under a study of T cells of mothers and their children.

The sequenced sample consisted of blood. These receptors all come from a boy aged 5-17 years in good health. Each CDR3 is given with its conserved first and last residue. Each record gives: J gene, clone size, D gene, CDR3 length, V gene, CDR3 protein, CDR3 DNA. The D gene is left open where the match is weak. A row's size may be missing; if present it is once, few, many or a size class.

TRBJ2-1	.	.	13	TRBV20-1	CSVTAPTVNEQFF	TGCAGTGTGACAGCACCCACGGTTAATGAGCAGTTCTTC
TRBJ1-2	.	.	13	TRBV29-1	CSVGWQGIYGYTF	TGCAGCGTTGGTTGGCAGGGCATCTATGGCTACACCTTC
TRBJ2-5	.	.	13	TRBV12-3/TRBV12-4	CASVIGSQETQYF	TGTGCCAGCGTAATTGGGAGCCAAGAGACCCAGTACTTC
TRBJ2-4	.	.	14	TRBV29-1	CSVQSRLAKNIQYF	TGCAGCGTTCAGTCCCGCCTAGCCAAAAACATTCAGTACTTC
TRBJ1-2	many	.	13	TRBV10-3	CAISEWAIYGYTF	TGTGCCATCAGTGAGTGGGCCATCTATGGCTACACCTTC
TRBJ1-5	.	.	15	TRBV7-2	CASSFFGRGNQPQHF	TGTGCCAGCAGCTTTTTTGGTCGGGGCAATCAGCCCCAGCATTTT
TRBJ2-1	.	.	16	TRBV19	CASSIGGGLAYNEQFF	TGTGCCAGTAGTATAGGTGGGGGCTTAGCTTACAATGAGCAGTTCTTC
TRBJ2-5	few	TRBD1	14	TRBV11-1	CASSLARQGLGQYF	TGTGCCAGCAGCTTAGCAAGACAGGGGCTTGGGCAGTACTTC
TRBJ2-7	few	.	15	TRBV15	CATSRDPDRTYEQYF	TGTGCCACCAGCAGAGATCCCGACCGAACCTACGAGCAGTACTTC
TRBJ2-2	few	.	13	TRBV28	CASSHESTGELFF	TGTGCCAGCAGTCACGAGAGTACCGGGGAGCTGTTTTTT
TRBJ2-7	few	.	14	TRBV12-3/TRBV12-4	CASRRRGLSYEQYF	TGTGCCAGCAGAAGGAGGGGGCTATCCTACGAGCAGTACTTC
TRBJ1-2	.	TRBD1	18	TRBV2	CASSATTGIYPPNYGYTF	TGTGCCAGCAGTGCGACGACAGGGATTTACCCCCCTAACTATGGCTACACCTTC
TRBJ1-1	many	.	12	TRBV12-3/TRBV12-4	CASSFLGTEAFF	TGTGCCAGCAGTTTTCTGGGCACTGAAGCTTTCTTT
TRBJ2-3	.	.	15	TRBV7-9	CASSFNRADTDTQYF	TGTGCCAGCAGCTTTAACAGAGCAGACACAGATACGCAGTATTTT
TRBJ2-5	.	TRBD2	16	TRBV7-7	CASSSKGLAEQETQYF	TGTGCTAGCAGCTCAAAGGGACTAGCGGAGCAAGAGACCCAGTACTTC
TRBJ1-4	few	TRBD1	14	TRBV6-2/TRBV6-3	CASSYSRGEEKLFF	TGTGCCAGCAGTTACAGCAGGGGGGAAGAAAAACTGTTTTTT
TRBJ1-2	few	.	13	TRBV6-5	CASSYGRYYGYTF	TGTGCCAGCAGTTATGGGCGCTACTATGGCTACACCTTC
TRBJ2-5	.	TRBD1	16	TRBV7-9	CASSSPGDRGRETQYF	TGTGCCAGCAGCTCCCCGGGGGACAGGGGGCGCGAGACCCAGTACTTC
TRBJ2-4	.	.	17	TRBV21-1	CASSKRRASGPKNIQYF	TGTGCCAGCAGCAAACGAAGGGCCAGCGGCCCTAAAAACATTCAGTACTTC
TRBJ1-1	few	.	13	TRBV7-9	CASTHPMNTEAFF	TGTGCCAGCACCCACCCTATGAACACTGAAGCTTTCTTT
TRBJ2-7	.	.	13	TRBV13	CASSMDGSYEQYF	TGTGCCAGCAGCATGGACGGAAGCTACGAGCAGTACTTC
TRBJ2-1	.	.	13	TRBV9	CASSPPHSDEQFF	TGTGCCAGCAGCCCGCCACATAGCGATGAGCAGTTCTTC
TRBJ1-5	.	.	12	TRBV3-1	CASRKGNQPQHF	TGTGCCAGCAGAAAGGGTAATCAGCCCCAGCATTTT
TRBJ1-2	.	TRBD1	14	TRBV27	CASRDRGKGYGYTF	TGTGCCAGCAGGGACAGGGGAAAGGGGTATGGCTACACCTTC
TRBJ2-1	.	.	11	TRBV28	CASSGEDEQFF	TGTGCCAGCAGTGGGGAAGATGAGCAGTTCTTC
TRBJ2-5	.	.	14	TRBV7-3	CASSPGGSQVTQYF	TGTGCCAGCAGCCCGGGGGGCAGCCAGGTGACCCAGTACTTC
TRBJ1-3	few	.	13	TRBV7-2	CASSLGPRNTIYF	TGTGCCAGCAGCTTAGGACCCCGAAACACCATATATTTT
TRBJ1-1	few	.	15	TRBV12-3/TRBV12-4	CASSLRGGWDTEAFF	TGTGCCAGCAGTTTAAGGGGAGGCTGGGACACTGAAGCTTTCTTT
TRBJ1-1	.	.	16	TRBV11-2	CASSSPGSGISTEAFF	TGTGCCAGCAGCTCCCCCGGTTCCGGGATCAGCACTGAAGCTTTCTTT
TRBJ2-6	many	.	13	TRBV28	CASSLVGANVLTF	TGTGCCAGCAGTTTAGTCGGGGCCAACGTCCTGACTTTC
TRBJ2-1	few	.	14	TRBV3-1	CASSHTHYRNEQFF	TGTGCCAGCAGCCACACCCACTACAGGAATGAGCAGTTCTTC
TRBJ2-1	.	TRBD1	15	TRBV2	CASSPRDRGGNEQFF	TGTGCCAGCAGTCCCCGGGACAGGGGGGGCAATGAGCAGTTCTTC
TRBJ2-5	few	.	13	TRBV7-2	CASSLSVAETQYF	TGTGCCAGCAGCTTATCAGTGGCGGAGACCCAGTACTTC
TRBJ2-2	few	TRBD1	15	TRBV12-3/TRBV12-4	CASSFQGADTGELFF	TGTGCCAGCAGTTTCCAGGGGGCGGACACCGGGGAGCTGTTTTTT
TRBJ1-4	.	.	15	TRBV5-5	CASSMISRGAEKLFF	TGTGCCAGCAGTATGATCTCCCGGGGGGCCGAAAAACTGTTTTTT
TRBJ2-7	few	.	14	TRBV5-1	CASSWDVLSYEQYF	TGCGCCAGCAGCTGGGACGTCTTATCCTACGAGCAGTACTTC
TRBJ1-1	few	.	12	TRBV18	CASSSGPAEAFF	TGTGCCAGCTCATCCGGGCCAGCTGAAGCTTTCTTT
TRBJ1-1	.	.	11	TRBV29-1	CSVDEGTEAFF	TGCAGCGTTGACGAGGGAACTGAAGCTTTCTTT
TRBJ2-5	once	TRBD2	15	TRBV4-1	CASSQRTSAEETQYF	TGCGCCAGCAGCCAACGGACTAGCGCAGAAGAGACCCAGTACTTC
TRBJ2-7	.	TRBD1	13	TRBV20-1	CSASSGGVYEQYF	TGCAGTGCTAGTTCAGGGGGCGTTTACGAGCAGTACTTC
TRBJ2-3	.	.	15	TRBV6-2/TRBV6-3	CASSYPRTASGTQYF	TGTGCCAGCAGTTACCCTAGGACCGCCTCGGGTACGCAGTATTTT
TRBJ2-5	.	.	14	TRBV28	CASTGTKYQETQYF	TGTGCCAGCACCGGGACAAAGTACCAAGAGACCCAGTACTTC
TRBJ1-1	.	.	14	TRBV3-1	CASSPRLGGPEAFF	TGTGCCAGCAGCCCCCGATTGGGGGGGCCTGAAGCTTTCTTT
TRBJ2-7	few	.	15	TRBV4-1	CASSQTPGEIYEQYF	TGCGCCAGCAGCCAAACACCAGGGGAAATCTACGAGCAGTACTTC
TRBJ1-1	.	.	16	TRBV7-9	CASSPPRGVMNTEAFF	TGTGCCAGCAGCCCCCCGAGGGGGGTGATGAACACTGAAGCTTTCTTT
TRBJ2-7	few	.	14	TRBV30	CAWSVTRGWNEQYF	TGTGCCTGGAGTGTAACGAGGGGTTGGAACGAGCAGTACTTC
TRBJ2-2	.	.	16	TRBV18	CASSPPGHLNTGELFF	TGTGCCAGCTCACCACCGGGACACCTGAACACCGGGGAGCTGTTTTTT
TRBJ2-5	.	TRBD2	17	TRBV18	CASSLRTSGSGGETQYF	TGTGCCAGCTCCCTACGGACTAGCGGGAGCGGTGGTGAGACCCAGTACTTC
TRBJ1-1	.	.	14	TRBV29-1	CSVTHGLPNTEAFF	TGCAGCGTTACCCACGGACTTCCGAACACTGAAGCTTTCTTT
TRBJ2-7	few	.	14	TRBV20-1	CSARDFQGPNEQYF	TGCAGTGCTAGAGATTTCCAGGGGCCCAACGAGCAGTACTTC
TRBJ1-4	few	.	14	TRBV7-2	CASSPRAANEKLFF	TGTGCCAGCAGCCCAAGGGCGGCAAATGAAAAACTGTTTTTT
TRBJ1-1	.	.	14	TRBV5-1	CASSLGQPHIEAFF	TGCGCCAGCAGCTTGGGACAGCCTCATATTGAAGCTTTCTTT
TRBJ2-3	.	TRBD2	16	TRBV2	CASRPPTSASTDTQYF	TGTGCCAGCAGGCCTCCGACTAGCGCTTCCACAGATACGCAGTATTTT
TRBJ1-5	.	.	13	TRBV30	CAWSNRVNQPQHF	TGTGCCTGGAGCAACAGGGTCAATCAGCCCCAGCATTTT
TRBJ1-2	.	.	13	TRBV2	CASINRKEWGYTF	TGTGCCAGCATCAATCGAAAGGAGTGGGGCTACACCTTC